Each of the 23 T cell receptor beta chains below was sequenced from the same sample in a study of blood T cell repertoires in COVID-19. Repertoires were generated with immunoSEQ multiplex PCR, while TCRdb's copy carries only in-frame clones and drops some. Of roughly 220,000 clones in the sample, 60% to 85% were seen once. Material for sequencing was peripheral blood. The origin of the receptors is a woman in her 70s with acute or convalescent COVID-19.

This chain links TRBV10-3 with TRBJ1-5; TRBD1 matches 9 bases. The CDR3 is made up of 14 amino acids. J lost 6 bases, V lost 6 bases, and 6 bases had no gene match. Per the germline V gene, CDR1 is ENHRY and CDR2 is SYGVKD. CDR3 sequence: CAISRDREVQPQHF. CDR3 coding DNA: TGTGCCATCAGCCGGGACAGGGAGGTTCAGCCCCAGCATTTT.

The V and J genes are TRBV28 and TRBJ2-7, with 10 bases identical to TRBD2. Germline values: CDR1 MDHEN, CDR2 SYDVKM. The V and J ends lost 4 bases and 4 bases, in that order; junction bases with no gene match: 13. CDR3 length equals 17 residues. DNA for the CDR3: TGTGCCAGCAGTTGGGCTAGCGGGAGTAAGGGACCATACGAGCAGTACTTC. Amino acids: CASSWASGSKGPYEQYF.

The chain recombines TRBV7-2 with TRBJ2-7, with D tentatively TRBD1 (6 bases). Germline V gene data show CDR1 as SGHTA and CDR2 as FQGNSA. Trimming pared 5 bases from V and 2 bases from J, leaving 10 bases between. There are 13 residues in the CDR3. The CDR3 protein is CASSRTAAYEQYF. CDR3 nucleotide sequence: TGTGCCAGCAGCCGGACAGCAGCCTACGAGCAGTACTTC. The full variable domain, its missing parts supplied by reference TRBV7-2 and TRBJ2-7, is GAGVSQSPSNKVTEKGKDVELRCDPISGHTALYWYRQSLGQGLEFLIYFQGNSAPDKSGLPSDRFSAERTGGSVSTLTIQRTQQEDSAVYLCASSRTAAYEQYFGPGTRLTVT.

This chain links TRBV9 with TRBJ2-7; 10 bases match TRBD1. The CDR3 is 15 residues long. V shed 0 bases, J shed 5 bases, and the junction held 5 bases outside the gene matches. CDR1 SGDLS and CDR2 YYNGEE come from the germline V gene. CDR3 protein: CASSVGWDRGHEQYF. The CDR3 coding sequence is TGTGCCAGCAGCGTAGGGTGGGACAGGGGCCACGAGCAGTACTTC.

The rearrangement uses TRBV4-2 and TRBJ1-5, with 12 bases lining up with TRBD1. This CDR3 is built from 18 residues. V lost 0 bases and J lost 7; bases outside the gene matches: 10. Germline CDR1 LGHNA, CDR2 YNFKEQ. CDR3 loop: CASSQDLSGGTGGQPQHF. CDR3 nucleotides: TGTGCCAGCAGCCAAGATCTTTCGGGCGGGACAGGGGGCCAGCCCCAGCATTTT.

The rearrangement uses TRBV5-1 and TRBJ1-1; 8 bases align to TRBD1. This CDR3 region has 16 residues. Germline-derived CDR1 and CDR2 are SGHRS and YFSETQ. With V trimmed by 2 bases and J by 5 bases, 11 bases remained unmatched. Here the CDR3 reads CASSLRGDRSGTEAFF. CDR3 DNA: TGCGCCAGCAGCTTACGCGGGGACAGGTCGGGGACTGAAGCTTTCTTT.

The chain couples TRBV4-2 to TRBJ2-2; D not resolved. Germline lookup yields CDR1 LGHNA and CDR2 YNFKEQ. V gave up 4 bases and J gave up 5 bases, with 14 bases separating them. CDR3 length equals 15 residues. The chain's CDR3 is CASSLQVLGTGELFF. The CDR3 coding sequence is TGTGCCAGCAGCCTGCAGGTCCTCGGAACCGGGGAGCTGTTTTTT.

The chain employs TRBV27 and TRBJ2-3, with TRBD2 identical over 9 bases. The CDR3 is made up of 18 amino acids. The germline gives CDR1 MNHEY, CDR2 SMNVEV (reference sequence). Trimming removed 5 bases from V and 4 bases from J; junction bases left unmatched: 16. The CDR3 DNA reads as TGTGCCAGCAGTCCCCCTACGTGGAGCGGGAGGTTGGCAGATACGCAGTATTTT. Its translation is CASSPPTWSGRLADTQYF.

Many counts were recorded for this clone. Within the sample, other DNA sequences also encode this same CDR3. J is TRBJ1-1 and V is TRBV18; tentative D call: TRBD1 (5 bases). The CDR3 sequence is 13 residues long. Germline CDR1 reads KGHSH; CDR2 reads LQKENI. V dropped 3 bases and J dropped 3 bases, with 8 bases sitting between them. The CDR3 nucleotides are TGTGCCAGCTCACCGGCCAGGGACACTGAAGCTTTCTTT. Amino acids: CASSPARDTEAFF.

This clone has just a few counts. The V and J genes are TRBV2 and TRBJ1-2; the D is unclear. CDR1 and CDR2 (germline): SNHLY, FYNNEI. Trimming left V 6 bases short and J 3 bases short, with 11 bases between. CDR3 length: 13 residues. The CDR3 spells CASSGSRDYGYTF. CDR3 coding DNA: TGTGCCAGCAGCGGGTCGAGGGACTATGGCTACACCTTC.

V is TRBV10-1 and J is TRBJ2-1; 11 bases fit TRBD2. The CDR3 covers 15 residues. Germline lookup yields CDR1 WNHNN and CDR2 SYGVQD (reference sequence). V trimming: 5 bases; J trimming: 3 bases; junction bases outside the gene matches: 3. The CDR3 here is CASSPLAGGYNEQFF. DNA for the CDR3: TGCGCCAGCAGTCCGCTAGCGGGAGGCTACAATGAGCAGTTCTTC.

The V gene is TRBV5-4, the J gene TRBJ2-5; 7 bases map to TRBD1. Germline trimming cut 5 bases from V and 0 bases from J; bases unmatched to any gene: 7. The CDR3 extends over 15 amino acids. Per germline, CDR1 SGHNT and CDR2 YYREEE (reference sequence). The CDR3: CASRAGTDDQETQYF. The CDR3 nucleotides read TGTGCCAGCAGAGCCGGGACAGATGACCAAGAGACCCAGTACTTC.

The V and J genes are TRBV4-2 and TRBJ2-1, with TRBD2 as a possible D gene (8 bases). This CDR3 is 17 amino acids long. Trimming shortened V by 0 bases and J by 6 bases, and 18 bases separated the two germline ends. Germline CDR1 LGHNA, CDR2 YNFKEQ. The CDR3 coding sequence is TGTGCCAGCAGCCAAGATGGGACTAGTAGGGGGCCCAATGAGCAGTTCTTC. It encodes CASSQDGTSRGPNEQFF.

This clone came up many times. This chain links TRBV5-1 with TRBJ2-7, with 11 bases aligning to TRBD2. Germline values: CDR1 SGHRS, CDR2 YFSETQ. The V and J ends lost 2 bases and 4 bases, in that order; junction bases with no gene match: 5. The length of the CDR3 is 15 residues. The CDR3: CASSFSGRAIYEQYF. The CDR3 nucleotides read TGCGCCAGCAGCTTTAGCGGGAGGGCCATTTACGAGCAGTACTTC.

J is TRBJ2-3 and V is TRBV6-4, with 8 bases identical to TRBD1. Germline CDR1 reads MRHNA; CDR2 reads SNTAGT. The CDR3 has 14 residues. Trimming cost V 8 bases and J 3 bases; bases outside gene matches: 7. CDR3 DNA: TGTGCCAGCTCCGACAGGGGAGGAACAGATACGCAGTATTTT. Its protein product is CASSDRGGTDTQYF.

This clone was seen a single time. The CDR3: CASSPRGGTEAFF. CDR3 sequence (DNA): TGTGCCAGCAGTCCCCGGGGGGGCACTGAAGCTTTCTTT. This chain connects TRBV27 to TRBJ1-1; D may be TRBD1 (5 bases). From germline, CDR1 is MNHEY and CDR2 SMNVEV (reference sequence). V was trimmed by 5 bases and J by 4 bases, leaving 11 bases between them. The CDR3 is 13 residues long.

For the CDR3, the DNA is TGTGCCAGCAGCTCCTCCGGGGCGGGGGGCACCGGGGAGCTGTTTTTT. This encodes CASSSSGAGGTGELFF. The gene calls are TRBV7-9 and TRBJ2-2, with 8 bases aligning to TRBD2. This CDR3 contains 16 residues. Germline V gene sequence: CDR1 SEHNR, CDR2 FQNEAQ (reference sequence). V lost 4 bases and J lost 4; bases outside the gene matches: 8.

The chain has TRBV6-5 and TRBJ1-1, with no clear D. Germline-derived CDR1 and CDR2 are MNHEY and SVGAGI. V was cut by 6 bases and J by 2 bases, with 10 bases left in between. The CDR3 runs to 13 residues. CDR3 protein: CASRRAFNTEAFF. The CDR3 nucleotides are TGTGCCAGCAGACGCGCCTTTAACACTGAAGCTTTCTTT.

This chain uses TRBV2 with TRBJ1-4; maybe TRBD1 (5 bases). CDR3 size: 12 residues. Germline V CDR1 and CDR2: SNHLY, FYNNEI. V lost 3 bases and J 7 bases, leaving 6 bases between the germline ends. The CDR3, as DNA: TGTGCCAGCAGTGACAGGGCTGAAAAACTGTTTTTT. Protein sequence: CASSDRAEKLFF. The entire variable domain, with the rest obtained from reference TRBV2 and TRBJ1-4, is as follows: EPEVTQTPSHQVTQMGQEVILRCVPISNHLYFYWYRQILGQKVEFLVSFYNNEISEKSEIFDDQFSVERPDGSNFTLKIRSTKLEDSAMYFCASSDRAEKLFFGSGTQLSVL.

CDR3 protein: CASSLGLGDNEQFF. The DNA for the CDR3 is TGTGCCAGCAGCCTGGGACTAGGAGACAATGAGCAGTTCTTC. The gene calls are TRBV21-1 and TRBJ2-1; TRBD2, as called in the table, went unchecked against the DNA. TRBV21-1 is a pseudogene segment. This CDR3 is 14 amino acids long.

This clone was found once. The chain carries TRBV5-1 and TRBJ2-3, with D perhaps matching TRBD1 (6 bases). CDR1 is SGHRS and CDR2 is YFSETQ in the germline V gene. CDR3 length: 16 residues. Trimming left V 4 bases short and J 0 bases short, with 15 bases between. CDR3 loop: CASSPYRTASTDTQYF. The DNA for the CDR3 is TGCGCCAGCAGCCCCTATCGGACAGCTAGCACAGATACGCAGTATTTT.

The CDR3 coding sequence is TGTGCCAGCAGGGACGGGACAGGGAATTCACCCCTCCACTTT. This gives the protein CASRDGTGNSPLHF. This chain joins TRBV7-9 and TRBJ1-6; 9 nucleotides align to TRBD1. CDR3 length equals 14 residues. Germline V lookup: CDR1 SEHNR, CDR2 FQNEAQ (reference sequence). V gave up 6 bases and J gave up 7 bases; unmatched junction bases: 4.

The J gene is TRBJ2-1, the V gene TRBV5-1; the match to TRBD1 covers 8 bases. The CDR3 loop spans 14 amino acids. V lost 4 bases, J lost 9 bases, and 9 bases stayed unmatched. CDR1 and CDR2 (germline): SGHRS, YFSETQ. This CDR3 reads CASSPTGAVGEQFF. The DNA for the CDR3 is TGCGCCAGCAGCCCGACAGGGGCGGTTGGTGAGCAGTTCTTC.